These T cell receptor beta chains were read from a single sample in a study of CD8 T cells in Susac syndrome. Via MiXCR, TCRdb re-called the immunoSEQ multiplex PCR reads, giving one row per CDR3 protein. The sample holds 80,000 to 95,000 distinct CDR3 sequences, nearly 95% seen once. What was sequenced was CD8+ T cells from PBMCs. These receptors came from a human donor with Susac syndrome. CDR3s include the opening cysteine and the closing phenylalanine or tryptophan. A D gene is named only where the DNA matches it firmly. Rows may omit the clone size; those that give it use once, few, many or a size class.

d_call	clone_size	v_call	j_call	cdr3_nt	cdr3_aa
NA	NA	TRBV12-3/TRBV12-4	TRBJ2-7	TGTGCCAGCAGTTCCCCCGTAGGAGGGACAGCTTACGAGCAGTACTTC	CASSSPVGGTAYEQYF
NA	NA	TRBV27	TRBJ2-2	TGTGCCAGCAGTTTATCGAGCACCGGGGAGCTGTTTTTT	CASSLSSTGELFF
TRBD2	NA	TRBV30	TRBJ2-1	TGTGCCTGGAGTGTACTAGCGGTAGATGAGCAGTTCTTC	CAWSVLAVDEQFF
NA	NA	TRBV4-2	TRBJ2-7	TGTGCCAGCAGCCAAGACCCCGACAAGCACGACGAGCAGTACTTC	CASSQDPDKHDEQYF
TRBD2	NA	TRBV11-2	TRBJ2-5	TGTGCCAGCAGCTCCTTAGCGGGGGAGCAAGAGACCCAGTACTTC	CASSSLAGEQETQYF
TRBD2	NA	TRBV14	TRBJ2-2	TGTGCCAGCAGCCCTGCCGGGACTACTAACGGGGAGCTGTTTTTT	CASSPAGTTNGELFF
TRBD1	NA	TRBV20-1	TRBJ1-3	TGCAGTGCTTCGCCAGAACATGGACAGGCCTCTGGAAACACCATATATTTT	CSASPEHGQASGNTIYF
TRBD2	NA	TRBV20-1	TRBJ2-1	TGCAGTGCAAACCCCCGGGACTACTACAATGAGCAGTTCTTC	CSANPRDYYNEQFF
NA	NA	TRBV3-1	TRBJ2-7	TGTGCCAGCAGCCCAGATCCTACTAGCGAGCAGTACTTC	CASSPDPTSEQYF
NA	NA	TRBV25-1	TRBJ2-3	TGTGCCAGCACCGGGTACAATACGCAGTATTTT	CASTGYNTQYF
NA	NA	TRBV7-9	TRBJ2-5	TGTGCCAGCAGCCCTCCCCAAGAGACCCAGTACTTC	CASSPPQETQYF
NA	NA	TRBV13	TRBJ2-1	TGTGCCAGCAGCTTAGGACCGGGGGGCCTTCTAGATGAGCAGTTCTTC	CASSLGPGGLLDEQFF
NA	NA	TRBV20-1	TRBJ2-2	TGCAGTGCTAGAGATCGGGGTCATAAGAACACCGGGGAGCTGTTTTTT	CSARDRGHKNTGELFF
NA	NA	TRBV20-1	TRBJ2-3	TGCAGTGCTAGAGATTGGGTTGGGGGCGAGACACAAGATACGCAGTATTTT	CSARDWVGGETQDTQYF
NA	once	TRBV7-9	TRBJ2-1	TGTGCCAGCAGCATCGCCCCAAGGTCAAATGAGCAGTTCTTC	CASSIAPRSNEQFF
NA	NA	TRBV2	TRBJ2-1	TGTGCCAGCAGTTTGACTAGTGGGTACAATGAGCAGTTCTTC	CASSLTSGYNEQFF
TRBD1	NA	TRBV30	TRBJ2-7	TGTGCCTGGATAGGGACAGGGGGCTCTTACGAGCAGTACTTC	CAWIGTGGSYEQYF
NA	NA	TRBV4-1	TRBJ2-7	TGCGCCAGCAGCCAAGAGCTAAGGGAATTCTACGAGCAGTACTTC	CASSQELREFYEQYF
NA	NA	TRBV19	TRBJ2-7	TGTGCCAGTAGTATAAAGGCAGGAGGCCACTACGAGCAGTACTTC	CASSIKAGGHYEQYF
NA	NA	TRBV27	TRBJ1-1	TGTGCCAGCCGGACGGCCATGAACACTGAAGCTTTCTTT	CASRTAMNTEAFF
NA	NA	TRBV7-9	TRBJ2-7	TGTGCCAGCAGCGCAAAGACTGAGATCTCCTACGAGCAGTACTTC	CASSAKTEISYEQYF
NA	NA	TRBV28	TRBJ1-2	TGTGCCAGCAGTTTAACAGGGAACTATGGCTACACCTTC	CASSLTGNYGYTF
NA	NA	TRBV15	TRBJ2-2	TGTGCCACCAGTCGGACCGCCTTGGGGGAGCTGTTTTTT	CATSRTALGELFF
NA	few	TRBV7-9	TRBJ2-2	TGTGCCAGCAGGTTTACGGGGGAGCTGTTTTTT	CASRFTGELFF
TRBD2	NA	TRBV6-2/TRBV6-3	TRBJ2-1	TGTGCCAGCAGTTTCCTCGAGACTAGCGGGATCGGGACCTACAATGAGCAGTTCTTC	CASSFLETSGIGTYNEQFF
NA	NA	TRBV20-1	TRBJ2-5	TGCAGTGCTCGCAGGGGGGCCCTCCCAACCGAAGACATCCAAGAGACCCAGTACTTC	CSARRGALPTEDIQETQYF
TRBD2	NA	TRBV20-1	TRBJ2-1	TGCAGTGCTAGAAGCCCCACTAGCGGGAGGATCGACAATGAGCAGTTCTTC	CSARSPTSGRIDNEQFF
TRBD1	NA	TRBV2	TRBJ2-2	TGTGCCAGCAGTGATGGGACAGGGGGCGCGCTGAACACCGGGGAGCTGTTTTTT	CASSDGTGGALNTGELFF
NA	NA	TRBV2	TRBJ1-5	TGTGCCAGCGACGCTACAGGGACTTCAAGTCAGCCCCAGCATTTT	CASDATGTSSQPQHF
NA	NA	TRBV14	TRBJ2-5	TGTGCCAGCAGCCAGCGGGGACTGGAGACCCAGTACTTC	CASSQRGLETQYF
TRBD1	NA	TRBV19	TRBJ2-7	TGTGCCAGTAGTAACCGGGACAGCTCCTACGAGCAGTACTTC	CASSNRDSSYEQYF
NA	NA	TRBV7-2	TRBJ1-5	TGTGCCAGCAGCTTGTTCAGGGAAAATCAGCCCCAGCATTTT	CASSLFRENQPQHF
NA	NA	TRBV7-2	TRBJ1-2	TGTGCCAGCAGCTCGCAGGATGGCTATGGCTACACCTTC	CASSSQDGYGYTF
NA	NA	TRBV20-1	TRBJ2-2	TGCAGTGCTAGAGGAGGTGGTGGGGTGAACACCGGGGAGCTGTTTTTT	CSARGGGGVNTGELFF
NA	NA	TRBV5-6	TRBJ2-1	TGTGCCAGCAGCTTCCCCAGGACGGGAAGCTCCTACAATGAGCAGTTCTTC	CASSFPRTGSSYNEQFF
NA	NA	TRBV5-1	TRBJ1-1	TGCGCCAGCGGTTTGACAGGCGGCTCTGAAGCTTTCTTT	CASGLTGGSEAFF
NA	NA	TRBV28	TRBJ2-7	TGTGCCAGCAGTTTAAAGGTAGACAGCCCGAACCCCTACGAGCAGTACTTC	CASSLKVDSPNPYEQYF
NA	NA	TRBV30	TRBJ2-1	TGTGCCTGGGGGGGGTCCTACAATGAGCAGTTCTTC	CAWGGSYNEQFF
NA	NA	TRBV7-6	TRBJ2-3	TGTGCCAGCAGCTTAGGAGAACTAGTTTTCGATACGCAGTATTTT	CASSLGELVFDTQYF
NA	NA	TRBV13	TRBJ2-5	TGTGCCAGCAGCTCCCCCGCCCACAGGAGAAAAGAGACCCAGTACTTC	CASSSPAHRRKETQYF